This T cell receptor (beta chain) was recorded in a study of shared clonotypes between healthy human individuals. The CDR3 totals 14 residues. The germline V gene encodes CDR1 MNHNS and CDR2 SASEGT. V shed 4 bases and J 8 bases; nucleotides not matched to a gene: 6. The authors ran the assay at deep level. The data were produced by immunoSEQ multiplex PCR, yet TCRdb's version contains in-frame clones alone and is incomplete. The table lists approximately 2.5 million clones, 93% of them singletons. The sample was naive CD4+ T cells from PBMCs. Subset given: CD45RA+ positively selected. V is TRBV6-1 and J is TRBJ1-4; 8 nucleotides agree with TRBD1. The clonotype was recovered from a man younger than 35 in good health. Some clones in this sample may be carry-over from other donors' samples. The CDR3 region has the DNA TGTGCCAGCAGTGTAACGAGACAGGGGGAAAAACTGTTTTTT. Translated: CASSVTRQGEKLFF.